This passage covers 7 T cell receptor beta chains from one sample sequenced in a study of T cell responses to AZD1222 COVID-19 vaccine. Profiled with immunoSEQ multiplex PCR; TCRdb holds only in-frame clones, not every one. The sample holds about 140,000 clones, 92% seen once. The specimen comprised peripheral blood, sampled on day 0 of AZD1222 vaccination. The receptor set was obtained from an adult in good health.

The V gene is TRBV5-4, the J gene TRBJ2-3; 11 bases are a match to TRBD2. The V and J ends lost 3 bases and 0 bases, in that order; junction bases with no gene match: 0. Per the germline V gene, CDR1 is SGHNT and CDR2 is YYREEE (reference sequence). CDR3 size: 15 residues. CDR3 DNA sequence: TGTGCCAGCAGCTGGACTAGCGGGAGCACAGATACGCAGTATTTT. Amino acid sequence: CASSWTSGSTDTQYF. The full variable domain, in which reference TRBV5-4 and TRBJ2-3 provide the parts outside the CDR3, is ETGVTQSPTHLIKTRGQQVTLRCSSQSGHNTVSWYQQALGQGPQFIFQYYREEENGRGNFPPRFSGLQFPNYSSELNVNALELDDSALYLCASSWTSGSTDTQYFGPGTRLTVL.

CDR3 nucleotides: TGTGCCAGCAGTGTGTTGGTTTTGAACACCGGGGAGCTGTTTTTT. Amino acid sequence: CASSVLVLNTGELFF. The rearrangement joins TRBV2 to TRBJ2-2; D is unclear. The germline V gene encodes CDR1 SNHLY and CDR2 FYNNEI. V lost 4 bases to trimming and J lost 1 base, with 10 bases between them. The CDR3 covers 15 residues.

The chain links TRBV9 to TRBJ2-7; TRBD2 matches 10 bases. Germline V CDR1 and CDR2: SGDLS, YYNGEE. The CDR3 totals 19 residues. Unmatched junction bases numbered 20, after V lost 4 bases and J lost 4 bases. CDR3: CASSHSRTSGKGPRYEQYF. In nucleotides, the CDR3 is TGTGCCAGCAGCCACTCCCGGACTAGCGGCAAGGGGCCCCGATACGAGCAGTACTTC.

The CDR3: CASSLGPNYGYTF. CDR3 nucleotide sequence: TGTGCCAGCAGCTTGGGTCCCAACTATGGCTACACCTTC. The chain links TRBV5-5 to TRBJ1-2, with D unresolved. Germline V lookup: CDR1 SGHKS, CDR2 YYEKEE (reference sequence). V dropped 0 bases and J dropped 2 bases, with 5 bases sitting between them. The CDR3 consists of 13 residues. Using reference TRBV5-5 and TRBJ1-2 for the parts outside the CDR3, the full variable domain is DAGVTQSPTHLIKTRGQQVTLRCSPISGHKSVSWYQQVLGQGPQFIFQYYEKEERGRGNFPDRFSARQFPNYSSELNVNALLLGDSALYLCASSLGPNYGYTFGSGTRLTVV.

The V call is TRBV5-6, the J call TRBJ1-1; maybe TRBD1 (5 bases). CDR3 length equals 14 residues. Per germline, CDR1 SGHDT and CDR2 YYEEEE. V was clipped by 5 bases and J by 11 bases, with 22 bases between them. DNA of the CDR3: TGTGCCAGCAGATATACCGGGACCAGGGTTGAGGCTTTCTTT. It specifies CASRYTGTRVEAFF.

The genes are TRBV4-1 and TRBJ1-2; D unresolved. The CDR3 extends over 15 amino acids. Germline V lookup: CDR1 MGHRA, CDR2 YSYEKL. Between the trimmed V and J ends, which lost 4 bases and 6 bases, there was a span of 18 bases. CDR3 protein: CASSPYYVGTDGYTF. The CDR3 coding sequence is TGCGCCAGCAGCCCCTATTACGTAGGAACGGATGGCTACACCTTC.

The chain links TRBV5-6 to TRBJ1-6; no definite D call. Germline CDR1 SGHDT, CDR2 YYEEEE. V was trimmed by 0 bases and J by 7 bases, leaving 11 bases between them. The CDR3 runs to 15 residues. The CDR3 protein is CASSLGAMGNSPLHF. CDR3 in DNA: TGTGCCAGCAGCTTGGGGGCAATGGGCAATTCACCCCTCCACTTT.